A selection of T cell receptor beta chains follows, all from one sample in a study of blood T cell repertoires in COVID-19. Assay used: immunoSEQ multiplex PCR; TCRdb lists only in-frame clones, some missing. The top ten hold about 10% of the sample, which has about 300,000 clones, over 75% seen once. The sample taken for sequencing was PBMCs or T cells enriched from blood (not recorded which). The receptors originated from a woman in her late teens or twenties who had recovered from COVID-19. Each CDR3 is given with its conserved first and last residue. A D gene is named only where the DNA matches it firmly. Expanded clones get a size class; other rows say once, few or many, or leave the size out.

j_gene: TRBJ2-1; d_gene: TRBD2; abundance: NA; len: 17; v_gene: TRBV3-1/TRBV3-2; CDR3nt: TGTGCCAGCAGCCATTCTAGCGGGGTCAGCTCCTACAATGAGCAGTTCTTC; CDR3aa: CASSHSSGVSSYNEQFF
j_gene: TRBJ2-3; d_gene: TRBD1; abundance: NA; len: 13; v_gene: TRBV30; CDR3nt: TGTGCCTGGACAGGGGGCAGTACAGATACGCAGTATTTT; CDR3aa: CAWTGGSTDTQYF
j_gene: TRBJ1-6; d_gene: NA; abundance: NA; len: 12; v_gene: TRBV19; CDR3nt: TGTGCCAGTACAGAATATAATTCACCCCTCCACTTT; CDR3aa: CASTEYNSPLHF
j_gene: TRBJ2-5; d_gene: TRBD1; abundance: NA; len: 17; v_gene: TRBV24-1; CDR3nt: TGTGCCACCAGTGACTTCCGGGACAGGGGGCCGAGGGAGACCCAGTACTTC; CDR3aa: CATSDFRDRGPRETQYF
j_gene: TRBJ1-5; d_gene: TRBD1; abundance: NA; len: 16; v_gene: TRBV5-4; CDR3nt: TGTGCCAGCAGCTTGTCAGGAGGGGGCAGCGAGCAGCCCCAGCATTTT; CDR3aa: CASSLSGGGSEQPQHF
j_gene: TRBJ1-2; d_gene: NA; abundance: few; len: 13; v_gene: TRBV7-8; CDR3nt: TGTGCCAGCAGCTTGCAGGGTGTCTATGGCTACACCTTC; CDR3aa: CASSLQGVYGYTF
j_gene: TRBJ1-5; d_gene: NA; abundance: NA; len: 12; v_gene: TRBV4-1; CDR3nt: TGCGCCAGCAGCCAAGGGTACGGGCCCCAGCATTTT; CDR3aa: CASSQGYGPQHF
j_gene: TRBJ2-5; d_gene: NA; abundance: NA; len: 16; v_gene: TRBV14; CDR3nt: TGTGCCAGCAGCCAAGACAAGCACGGGATACGGGAGACCCAGTACTTC; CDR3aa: CASSQDKHGIRETQYF
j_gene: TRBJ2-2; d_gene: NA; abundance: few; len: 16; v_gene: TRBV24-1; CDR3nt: TGTGCCACCAGTGATGCGGACAGTTCGAACACCGGGGAGCTGTTTTTT; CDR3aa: CATSDADSSNTGELFF
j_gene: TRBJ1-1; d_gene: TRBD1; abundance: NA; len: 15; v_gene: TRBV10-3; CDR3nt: TGTGCCATCAGACAGTTCCGGGACAGGAACACTGAAGCTTTCTTT; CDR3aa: CAIRQFRDRNTEAFF
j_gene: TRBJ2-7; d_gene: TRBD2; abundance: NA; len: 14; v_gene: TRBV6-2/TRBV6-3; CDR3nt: TGTGCCAGCAGCCCATCCCTAGCGGGACACGAGCAGTACTTC; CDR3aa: CASSPSLAGHEQYF
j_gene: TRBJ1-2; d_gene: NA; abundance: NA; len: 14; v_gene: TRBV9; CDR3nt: TGTGCCAGCGTCACGGGGGAGTTTAACTATGGCTACACCTTC; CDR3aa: CASVTGEFNYGYTF
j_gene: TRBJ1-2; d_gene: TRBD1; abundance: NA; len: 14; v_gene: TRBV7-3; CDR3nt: TGTGCCAGCAGCGAGGGGGCGGAAGGCTATGGCTACACCTTC; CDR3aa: CASSEGAEGYGYTF